This entry lists 17 T cell receptor beta chains sequenced from one sample in a study of blood T cell repertoires in COVID-19. The data were produced by immunoSEQ multiplex PCR, yet TCRdb's version contains in-frame clones alone and is incomplete. In the table there are tens of thousands of clones, over 80% of which are singletons. The material sequenced was peripheral blood. These receptors were obtained from an elderly woman with acute or convalescent COVID-19.

V gene TRBV9 combines with J gene TRBJ2-7; D perhaps matches TRBD1 (6 bases). The CDR3 is made up of 14 amino acids. Germline V gene sequence: CDR1 SGDLS, CDR2 YYNGEE. V lost 4 bases to trimming and J lost 2 bases, with 13 bases between them. In DNA form, the CDR3 reads TGTGCCAGCAGCTTCGGGGACAAAACCTACGAGCAGTACTTC. Its protein is CASSFGDKTYEQYF. Supplemented by reference TRBV9 and TRBJ2-7, the full variable domain reads DSGVTQTPKHLITATGQRVTLRCSPRSGDLSVYWYQQSLDQGLQFLIQYYNGEERAKGNILERFSAQQFPDLHSELNLSSLELGDSALYFCASSFGDKTYEQYFGPGTRLTVT.

This chain connects TRBV5-1 to TRBJ2-1; 7 bases line up with TRBD1. The CDR3 sequence is 15 residues long. CDR1 and CDR2 (germline): SGHRS, YFSETQ. Unmatched junction bases numbered 4, after V lost 2 bases and J lost 2 bases. In DNA, the CDR3 is TGCGCCAGCAGCTTTGGCCAGGGGGCCTACAATGAGCAGTTCTTC. Translating it yields CASSFGQGAYNEQFF.

The V and J genes are TRBV4-3 and TRBJ2-3; the D is unclear. The CDR3 consists of 16 residues. CDR1 is LGHNA, CDR2 YSLEER, per germline. The V gene lost 0 bases and the J gene lost 0 bases, with 10 bases spanning the gap. This CDR3 reads CASSQEWSSSTDTQYF. The CDR3 bases are TGCGCCAGCAGCCAAGAGTGGAGTTCTAGCACAGATACGCAGTATTTT.

The rearrangement links TRBV7-2 to TRBJ2-5; 9 bases map to TRBD1. J was trimmed by 5 bases and V by 5 bases; bases with no gene match: 3. This CDR3 comprises 13 residues. Germline CDR1 reads SGHTA; CDR2 reads FQGNSA. The CDR3 reads CASSVDRGETQYF. In nucleotides, the CDR3 is TGTGCCAGCAGCGTTGACAGGGGGGAGACCCAGTACTTC.

This clone was seen a handful of times. This sequence joins TRBV3-1 (or the pseudogene TRBV3-2) and TRBJ2-1; D gene uncertain. V lost 1 base, J lost 7 bases, and 11 bases lay in between. CDR1 is LGHDT, CDR2 YNNKEL, per germline (reference sequence). The length of the CDR3 is 14 residues. The CDR3 DNA reads TGTGCCAGCAGCCAAGGGCTAGTCCAGAATGAGCAGTTCTTC. Translating it yields CASSQGLVQNEQFF.

This chain links TRBV4-1 with TRBJ2-2; 9 positions agree with TRBD2. CDR3 size: 19 residues. V lost 0 bases, J lost 1 base, and 9 bases stayed unmatched. Germline V lookup: CDR1 MGHRA, CDR2 YSYEKL. CDR3 in DNA: TGCGCCAGCAGCCAAGATCCACTAGCGGGCTACTTGAACACCGGGGAGCTGTTTTTT. This gives the protein CASSQDPLAGYLNTGELFF.

This chain links TRBV18 with TRBJ1-4; 7 nucleotides agree with TRBD1. Germline assignment: CDR1 KGHSH and CDR2 LQKENI. The CDR3 is 17 residues long. Trimming cost V 2 bases and J 3 bases; bases outside gene matches: 9. CDR3 sequence reads: CASSPMKQGLANEKLFF. The CDR3 DNA follows: TGTGCCAGCTCACCAATGAAACAGGGGCTCGCTAATGAAAAACTGTTTTTT.

V is TRBV6-5 and J is TRBJ2-1; TRBD2 might be the D (6 bases). V lost 6 bases, J lost 8 bases, and 17 bases lay in between. There are 14 residues in the CDR3. Germline loops: CDR1 MNHEY, CDR2 SVGAGI. The CDR3 DNA reads TGTGCCAGCAGCCGCGGGACTTCAGGCGATGAGCAGTTCTTC. It yields the protein CASSRGTSGDEQFF.

The rearrangement links TRBV28 to TRBJ2-5; TRBD2 matches 8 bases. V shed 5 bases and J 5 bases; nucleotides not matched to a gene: 10. The CDR3 runs to 15 residues. The V gene's germline CDR1 is MDHEN and CDR2 SYDVKM. DNA for the CDR3: TGTGCCAGCAGTGCGGGGGGACAAACCCAGGAGACCCAGTACTTC. Amino acids: CASSAGGQTQETQYF.

The CDR3: CASSRDRETQYF. CDR3 DNA: TGTGCCAGCAGTCGGGACAGAGAGACCCAGTACTTC. The chain uses TRBV2 and TRBJ2-5, with 7 bases that match TRBD1. The ends lost 5 bases at V and 4 bases at J; junction bases unmatched: 1. CDR1 and CDR2 from the germline V gene are SNHLY and FYNNEI. CDR3 length: 12 residues.

CDR3 loop: CASSWTEQETQYF. The CDR3 coding sequence is TGCGCCAGCAGCTGGACAGAGCAAGAGACCCAGTACTTC. V gene TRBV5-1 combines with J gene TRBJ2-5; the D gene is possibly TRBD1 (6 bases). Trimming cost V 3 bases and J 2 bases, with 8 bases left between them. Germline-derived CDR1 and CDR2 are SGHRS and YFSETQ. The CDR3 has 13 residues.

This chain joins TRBV5-1 and TRBJ2-2; possibly TRBD2 for D (6 bases). V lost 4 bases to trimming and J lost 6 bases, with 25 bases between them. Germline V gives CDR1 SGHRS, CDR2 YFSETQ. The CDR3 sequence is 18 residues long. For the CDR3, the DNA is TGCGCCAGCAGCCGCGTGGGCGGGATAGGAGTTATACCCGGGGAGCTGTTTTTT. Protein: CASSRVGGIGVIPGELFF.

This clone was detected a few times. CDR3 sequence: CASSPRSSNQPQHF. The CDR3 DNA follows: TGTGCCAGTAGTCCCCGCAGTAGCAATCAGCCCCAGCATTTT. V usage is TRBV19 and J usage is TRBJ1-5; D remains ambiguous. From germline, CDR1 is LNHDA and CDR2 SQIVND (reference sequence). Trimming shortened V by 5 bases and J by 0 bases, and 8 bases separated the two germline ends. The CDR3 consists of 14 residues.

This clone was seen a few times. This sequence joins TRBV7-6 and TRBJ2-1; a weak D match, TRBD2 (8 bases). Deletions cut 0 bases from V and 5 bases from J, with 17 bases between. This CDR3 is 17 amino acids long. Germline V gene sequence: CDR1 SGHVS, CDR2 FNYEAQ. This CDR3 is CASSLAAGGLGNNEQFF. The CDR3 bases are TGTGCCAGCAGCTTAGCGGCAGGGGGACTAGGGAACAATGAGCAGTTCTTC.

This clone was seen a single time. The J gene is TRBJ1-5, the V gene TRBV19; TRBD1 agrees at 8 bases. The V gene's germline CDR1 is LNHDA and CDR2 SQIVND (reference sequence). The junction had 4 bases not matched to a gene; V was cut back by 6 bases and J by 0 bases. There are 15 residues in the CDR3. This CDR3 is CASSVGTGSNQPQHF. The CDR3 nucleotides are TGTGCCAGTAGCGTAGGGACAGGTAGCAATCAGCCCCAGCATTTT.

The V gene is TRBV19, the J gene TRBJ2-3; tentatively, D is TRBD2 (6 bases). Trimming stripped 6 bases from V and 1 base from J, with 14 bases between. The CDR3 totals 15 residues. Germline V gene lookup returns CDR1 LNHDA and CDR2 SQIVND (reference sequence). The CDR3 reads CASSISGARTDTQYF. The DNA for the CDR3 is TGTGCCAGTAGCATTAGCGGCGCCCGCACAGATACGCAGTATTTT.

The chain joins TRBV11-2 to TRBJ2-2, with TRBD1 identical over 9 bases. This CDR3 is 14 amino acids long. Germline-derived CDR1 and CDR2 are SGHAT and FQNNGV. The J segment lost 7 bases and the V segment lost 5 bases, leaving 5 bases of the junction unmatched. CDR3 in amino acids: CASSARTGVGELFF. The DNA of the CDR3 is TGTGCCAGCAGCGCCCGGACAGGGGTCGGGGAGCTGTTTTTT.